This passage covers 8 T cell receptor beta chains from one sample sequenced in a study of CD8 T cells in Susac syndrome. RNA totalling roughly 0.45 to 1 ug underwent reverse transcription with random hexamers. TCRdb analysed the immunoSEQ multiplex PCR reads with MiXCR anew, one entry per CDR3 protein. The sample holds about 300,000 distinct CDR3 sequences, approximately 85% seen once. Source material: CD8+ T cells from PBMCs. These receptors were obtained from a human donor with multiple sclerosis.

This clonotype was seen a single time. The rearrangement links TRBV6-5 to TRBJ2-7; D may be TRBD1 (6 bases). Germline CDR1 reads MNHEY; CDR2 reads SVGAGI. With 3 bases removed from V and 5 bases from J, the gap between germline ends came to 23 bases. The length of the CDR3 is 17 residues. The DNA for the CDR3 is TGTGCCAGCAGTTATTTTGGGGTACAGGGAGTAACCCACGAGCAGTACTTC. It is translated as CASSYFGVQGVTHEQYF.

The DNA of the CDR3 is TGTGCCAGCAGTTTATCCGGACACTTAATCTCTGGAAACACCATATATTTT. Translated, it gives CASSLSGHLISGNTIYF. The chain is built from TRBV27 and TRBJ1-3; D might be TRBD1 (5 bases). Trimming shortened V by 0 bases and J by 0 bases, and 12 bases separated the two germline ends. This CDR3 is 17 amino acids long. CDR1 and CDR2 from the germline V gene are MNHEY and SMNVEV (reference sequence).

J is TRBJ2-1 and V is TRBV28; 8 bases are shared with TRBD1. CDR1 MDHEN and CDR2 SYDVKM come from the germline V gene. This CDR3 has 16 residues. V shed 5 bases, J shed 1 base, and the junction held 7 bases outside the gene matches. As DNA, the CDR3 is TGTGCCAGCAGTCCGGGGACAGGAGGATCCTACAATGAGCAGTTCTTC. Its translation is CASSPGTGGSYNEQFF. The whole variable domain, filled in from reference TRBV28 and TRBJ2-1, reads DVKVTQSSRYLVKRTGEKVFLECVQDMDHENMFWYRQDPGLGLRLIYFSYDVKMKEKGDIPEGYSVSREKKERFSLILESASTNQTSMYLCASSPGTGGSYNEQFFGPGTRLTVL.

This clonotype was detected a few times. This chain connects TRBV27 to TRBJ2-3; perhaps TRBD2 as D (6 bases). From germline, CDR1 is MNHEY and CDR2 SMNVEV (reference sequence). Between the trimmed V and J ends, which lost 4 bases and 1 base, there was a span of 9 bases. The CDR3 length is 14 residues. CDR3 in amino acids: CASSSSSGTDTQYF. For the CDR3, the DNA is TGTGCCAGCAGTTCCTCTAGCGGCACAGATACGCAGTATTTT.

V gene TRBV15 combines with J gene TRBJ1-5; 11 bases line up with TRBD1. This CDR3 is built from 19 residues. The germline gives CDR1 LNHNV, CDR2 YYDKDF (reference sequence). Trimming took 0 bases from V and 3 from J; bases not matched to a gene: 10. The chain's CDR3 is CATSRDAIGTGGSNQPQHF. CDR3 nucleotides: TGTGCCACCAGCAGAGATGCAATTGGGACAGGGGGATCCAATCAGCCCCAGCATTTT.

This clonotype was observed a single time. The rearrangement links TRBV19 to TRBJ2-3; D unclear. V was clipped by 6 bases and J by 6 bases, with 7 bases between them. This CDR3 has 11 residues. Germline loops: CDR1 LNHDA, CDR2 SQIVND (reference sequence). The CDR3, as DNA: TGTGCCAGTAGGCGAGAGGATACGCAGTATTTT. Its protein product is CASRREDTQYF.

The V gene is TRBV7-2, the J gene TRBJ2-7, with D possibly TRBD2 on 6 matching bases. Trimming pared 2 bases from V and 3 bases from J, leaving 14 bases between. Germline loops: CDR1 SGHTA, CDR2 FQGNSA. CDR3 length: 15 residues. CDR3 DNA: TGTGCCAGCAGCTTATTGCGCGGGAAGGGCTACGAGCAGTACTTC. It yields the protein CASSLLRGKGYEQYF.

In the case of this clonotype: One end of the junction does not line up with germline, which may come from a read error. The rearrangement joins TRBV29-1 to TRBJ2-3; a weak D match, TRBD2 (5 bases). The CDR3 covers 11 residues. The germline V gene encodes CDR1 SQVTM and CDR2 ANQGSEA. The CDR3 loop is CRTRVADTQYF. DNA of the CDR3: TGTAGGACGCGGGTCGCAGATACGCAGTATTTT.